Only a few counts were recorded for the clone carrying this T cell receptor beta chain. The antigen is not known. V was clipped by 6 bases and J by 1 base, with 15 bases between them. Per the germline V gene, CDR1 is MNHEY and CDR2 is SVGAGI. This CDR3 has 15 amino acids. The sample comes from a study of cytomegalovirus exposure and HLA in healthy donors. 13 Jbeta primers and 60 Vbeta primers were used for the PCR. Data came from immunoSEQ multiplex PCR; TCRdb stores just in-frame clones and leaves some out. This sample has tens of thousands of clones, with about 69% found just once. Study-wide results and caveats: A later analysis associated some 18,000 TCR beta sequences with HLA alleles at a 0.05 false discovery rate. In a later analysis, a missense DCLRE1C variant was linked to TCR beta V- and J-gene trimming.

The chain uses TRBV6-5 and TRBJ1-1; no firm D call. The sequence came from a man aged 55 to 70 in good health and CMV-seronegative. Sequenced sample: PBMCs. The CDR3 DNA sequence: TGTGCCAGCAGCCGAGGAGTCCGGGGGAACACTGAAGCTTTCTTT. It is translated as CASSRGVRGNTEAFF.